The TCR beta chain under discussion was sequenced for a study of shared clonotypes between healthy human individuals. Study background: The study drew on a couple of women and three men aged 18 to 49 as donors.

Sequencing was at deep level. The authors split each subset's genomic DNA evenly across several immunoSEQ plates. PCR replicates performed on unsorted PBMC used 300 ng DNA, around 28,000 T cell genomes. Using immunoSEQ multiplex PCR, the repertoire was profiled, and TCRdb retains in-frame clones only, with some absent. The data contain around 530,000 clones, around 76% of them singletons. Trimming removed 2 bases from V and 4 bases from J, with 9 bases in between. The CDR3 sequence is 14 residues long. Per germline, CDR1 SGDLS and CDR2 YYNGEE. This TCR derives from a woman between 40 and 50 years old in good health. Some clones in this sample may be carry-over from other donors' samples. Sequenced: PBMCs. V usage is TRBV9 and J usage is TRBJ2-2, with D maybe TRBD2 (5 bases). The CDR3 protein is CASSVYAGTGELFF. CDR3 nucleotide sequence: TGTGCCAGCAGCGTGTATGCGGGCACCGGGGAGCTGTTTTTT. Complete variable domain (other parts from reference TRBV9 and TRBJ2-2): DSGVTQTPKHLITATGQRVTLRCSPRSGDLSVYWYQQSLDQGLQFLIQYYNGEERAKGNILERFSAQQFPDLHSELNLSSLELGDSALYFCASSVYAGTGELFFGEGSRLTVL.